These T cell receptor beta chains were read from a single sample in a study of T cell clones after liver transplantation. Generated by immunoSEQ multiplex PCR, the TCRdb table keeps only in-frame clones and is missing some. The table shows 50,000 to 70,000 clones, with approximately 70% occurring only once. This sample comprised CD4+ T cells from blood, obtained at the approximately 16-month timepoint. These receptors all come from a human patient who received a liver transplant. Part of the T cells may come from the graft donor. The conserved cysteine and the conserved F or W are not part of the CDR3 here.

CDR3 length: 13
J gene: TRBJ1-3
V gene: TRBV27
CDR3 protein: ASSSLGSSGNTIY

CDR3 length: 15
J gene: TRBJ1-3
V gene: TRBV5-6
CDR3 protein: ASTMGDRRLSGNTIY

CDR3 length: 9
J gene: TRBJ2-5
V gene: TRBV11-2
CDR3 protein: ASTRQETQY

CDR3 length: 13
J gene: TRBJ2-7
V gene: TRBV5-1
CDR3 protein: ASSLDGTGIYEQY

CDR3 length: 13
J gene: TRBJ1-1
V gene: TRBV19
CDR3 protein: ASSILGVGNTEAF

CDR3 length: 12
J gene: TRBJ1-1
V gene: TRBV28
CDR3 protein: ASSKGGPDTEAF

CDR3 length: 12
J gene: TRBJ1-3
V gene: TRBV7-2
CDR3 protein: ASSPGNSGNTIY

CDR3 length: 15
J gene: TRBJ2-5
V gene: TRBV9
CDR3 protein: ASSVAGDRGRGETQY

CDR3 length: 12
J gene: TRBJ2-1
V gene: TRBV2
CDR3 protein: ASRETGTVNEQF

CDR3 length: 15
J gene: TRBJ1-6
V gene: TRBV19
CDR3 protein: ASSIRGQYGQDSPLH

CDR3 length: 13
J gene: TRBJ2-1
V gene: TRBV5-1
CDR3 protein: ASSLEVGRYNEQF

CDR3 length: 14
J gene: TRBJ1-3
V gene: TRBV6-5
CDR3 protein: ASSYSTQGQGNTIY

CDR3 length: 14
J gene: TRBJ1-2
V gene: TRBV21-1
CDR3 protein: ASSENENRDGDGYT

CDR3 length: 11
J gene: TRBJ1-5
V gene: TRBV7-8
CDR3 protein: ASSFNSERPQH

CDR3 length: 12
J gene: TRBJ1-1
V gene: TRBV18
CDR3 protein: ASSRSDSNTEAF

CDR3 length: 14
J gene: TRBJ1-3
V gene: TRBV7-9
CDR3 protein: ASSPTASGSGNTIY

CDR3 length: 12
J gene: TRBJ2-5
V gene: TRBV29-1
CDR3 protein: SVLEGLRQETQY

CDR3 length: 11
J gene: TRBJ2-4
V gene: TRBV30
CDR3 protein: AWSETGKNIQY

CDR3 length: 11
J gene: TRBJ1-5
V gene: TRBV19
CDR3 protein: ASSILGDQPQH

CDR3 length: 11
J gene: TRBJ1-6
V gene: TRBV5-4
CDR3 protein: ASSLGFGEPLH

CDR3 length: 10
J gene: TRBJ1-5
V gene: TRBV19
CDR3 protein: ASTGINQPQH

CDR3 length: 10
J gene: TRBJ1-5
V gene: TRBV28
CDR3 protein: ASMGGSQPQH

CDR3 length: 15
J gene: TRBJ1-5
V gene: TRBV15
CDR3 protein: AISREEAGGRFQPQH

CDR3 length: 13
J gene: TRBJ2-2
V gene: TRBV19
CDR3 protein: ASSNNRGGTGELF

CDR3 length: 16
J gene: TRBJ2-1
V gene: TRBV14
CDR3 protein: ASSQEWIRLAGGNEQF

CDR3 length: 13
J gene: TRBJ2-6
V gene: TRBV27
CDR3 protein: ASRSMGSGANVLT

CDR3 length: 12
J gene: TRBJ1-4
V gene: TRBV7-2
CDR3 protein: ASSKGQFNEKLF

CDR3 length: 13
J gene: TRBJ2-3
V gene: TRBV18
CDR3 protein: ASSPNDGFSDTQY

CDR3 length: 11
J gene: TRBJ1-1
V gene: TRBV30
CDR3 protein: AWSLGGSTEAF

CDR3 length: 10
J gene: TRBJ1-1
V gene: TRBV25-1
CDR3 protein: ASSEFQGKAF

CDR3 length: 14
J gene: TRBJ2-5
V gene: TRBV6-5
CDR3 protein: ASSSRTGGEQETQY

CDR3 length: 13
J gene: TRBJ2-2
V gene: TRBV5-6
CDR3 protein: ASSSPGTVTGELF

CDR3 length: 11
J gene: TRBJ1-6
V gene: TRBV6-1
CDR3 protein: ASFLGYNSPLH

CDR3 length: 16
J gene: TRBJ2-1
V gene: TRBV7-7
CDR3 protein: ASSSPGLAGVGNNEQF

CDR3 length: 13
J gene: TRBJ2-5
V gene: TRBV7-7
CDR3 protein: ASSLDGQGGETQY

CDR3 length: 15
J gene: TRBJ2-1
V gene: TRBV5-1
CDR3 protein: ASSKSGTGSVYNEQF

CDR3 length: 14
J gene: TRBJ1-2
V gene: TRBV30
CDR3 protein: AWSKWTGGGALSYT

CDR3 length: 13
J gene: TRBJ1-2
V gene: TRBV7-2
CDR3 protein: ASSLGTKTNYGYT

CDR3 length: 13
J gene: TRBJ2-1
V gene: TRBV12-5
CDR3 protein: ASGLEGGKLDEQF

CDR3 length: 12
J gene: TRBJ1-1
V gene: TRBV6-5
CDR3 protein: ASSYTGRGTEAF

CDR3 length: 10
J gene: TRBJ1-2
V gene: TRBV2
CDR3 protein: ASSATVYGYT

CDR3 length: 12
J gene: TRBJ1-5
V gene: TRBV6-5
CDR3 protein: ASALGQSNQPQH

CDR3 length: 10
J gene: TRBJ2-7
V gene: TRBV29-1
CDR3 protein: SVRRDRGEQY

CDR3 length: 11
J gene: TRBJ2-5
V gene: TRBV7-8
CDR3 protein: ASSPRTGETQY

CDR3 length: 15
J gene: TRBJ2-3
V gene: TRBV15
CDR3 protein: ATSRDIVSSSPHTQY

CDR3 length: 12
J gene: TRBJ1-4
V gene: TRBV5-1
CDR3 protein: ASSSQGRVEKLF

CDR3 length: 12
J gene: TRBJ1-1
V gene: TRBV25-1
CDR3 protein: ASTGFPMNTEAF

CDR3 length: 13
J gene: TRBJ2-1
V gene: TRBV6-5
CDR3 protein: ASSSGTSGSNEQF

CDR3 length: 11
J gene: TRBJ2-1
V gene: TRBV7-7
CDR3 protein: ASSLVQLGPQF

CDR3 length: 15
J gene: TRBJ2-1
V gene: TRBV6-1
CDR3 protein: ASSESERGSSYNEQF

CDR3 length: 13
J gene: TRBJ2-5
V gene: TRBV7-8
CDR3 protein: ASSYGTGNQETQY

CDR3 length: 12
J gene: TRBJ1-5
V gene: TRBV21-1
CDR3 protein: ASSSRTGGRPQH

CDR3 length: 12
J gene: TRBJ1-4
V gene: TRBV5-1
CDR3 protein: ASSLGSTNEKLF